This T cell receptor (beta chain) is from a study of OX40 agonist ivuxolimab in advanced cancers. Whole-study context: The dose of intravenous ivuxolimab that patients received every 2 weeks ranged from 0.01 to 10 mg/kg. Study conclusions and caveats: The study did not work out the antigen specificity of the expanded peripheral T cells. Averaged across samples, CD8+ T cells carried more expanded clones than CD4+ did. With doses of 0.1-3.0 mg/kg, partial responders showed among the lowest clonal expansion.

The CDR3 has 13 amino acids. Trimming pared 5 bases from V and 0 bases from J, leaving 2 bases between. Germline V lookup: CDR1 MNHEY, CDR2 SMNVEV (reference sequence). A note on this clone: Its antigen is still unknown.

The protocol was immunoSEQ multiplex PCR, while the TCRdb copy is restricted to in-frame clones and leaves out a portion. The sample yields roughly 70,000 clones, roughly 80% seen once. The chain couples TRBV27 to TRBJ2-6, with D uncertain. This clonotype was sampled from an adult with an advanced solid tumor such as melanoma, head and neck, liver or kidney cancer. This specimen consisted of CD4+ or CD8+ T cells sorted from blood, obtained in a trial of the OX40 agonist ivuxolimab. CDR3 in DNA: TGTGCCAGCAGTGACTCTGGGGCCAACGTCCTGACTTTC. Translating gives CASSDSGANVLTF. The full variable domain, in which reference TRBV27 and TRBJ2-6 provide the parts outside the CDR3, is EAQVTQNPRYLITVTGKKLTVTCSQNMNHEYMSWYRQDPGLGLRQIYYSMNVEVTDKGDVPEGYKVSRKEKRNFPLILESPSPNQTSLYFCASSDSGANVLTFGAGSRLTVL.